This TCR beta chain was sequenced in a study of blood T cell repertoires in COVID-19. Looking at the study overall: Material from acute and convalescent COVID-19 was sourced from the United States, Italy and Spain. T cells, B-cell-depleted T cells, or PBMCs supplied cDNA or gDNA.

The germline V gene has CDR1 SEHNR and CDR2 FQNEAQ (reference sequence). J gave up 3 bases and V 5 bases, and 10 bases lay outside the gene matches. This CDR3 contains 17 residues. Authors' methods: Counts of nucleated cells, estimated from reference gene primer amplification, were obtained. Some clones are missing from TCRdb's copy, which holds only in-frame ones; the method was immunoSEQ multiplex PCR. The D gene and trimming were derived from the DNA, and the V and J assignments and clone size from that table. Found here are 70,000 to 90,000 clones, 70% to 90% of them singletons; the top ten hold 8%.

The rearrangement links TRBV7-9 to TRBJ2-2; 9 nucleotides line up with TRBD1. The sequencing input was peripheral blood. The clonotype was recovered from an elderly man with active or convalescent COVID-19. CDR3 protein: CASSIMGQGSHTGELFF. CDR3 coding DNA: TGTGCCAGCAGCATTATGGGACAGGGATCGCACACCGGGGAGCTGTTTTTT.